The 11 T cell receptor beta chains below all came from one sample that was sequenced in a study of shared clonotypes between healthy human individuals. Repertoires were generated with immunoSEQ multiplex PCR, while TCRdb's copy carries only in-frame clones and drops some. The sample contains hundreds of thousands of clones, around 97% of which appear only once. Sequencing was done on a sample of naive CD4+ T cells sorted from blood. Stated subset: CD45RA+ positively selected. These receptors all stem from a woman in her twenties or thirties in good health.

This clone has a single count. This sequence joins TRBV7-9 and TRBJ2-7; D unresolved. Germline V gene sequence: CDR1 SEHNR, CDR2 FQNEAQ (reference sequence). V gave up 1 base and J gave up 5 bases, with 15 bases separating them. This CDR3 region has 15 residues. This CDR3 reads CASSLGAADVNEQYF. As DNA, the CDR3 is TGTGCCAGCAGCTTAGGGGCAGCCGACGTTAACGAGCAGTACTTC.

The chain joins TRBV7-9 to TRBJ1-1; tentative D call: TRBD1 (6 bases). CDR1 and CDR2 from the germline V gene are SEHNR and FQNEAQ (reference sequence). The CDR3 consists of 15 residues. The V and J ends lost 6 bases and 4 bases respectively, with 18 bases between them. The CDR3 is CASSPARGGGTEAFF. The CDR3 nucleotides are TGTGCCAGCAGTCCGGCCAGGGGAGGCGGCACTGAAGCTTTCTTT.

The rearrangement joins TRBV29-1 to TRBJ1-2; weak D call: TRBD1 (5 bases). Trimming left V 4 bases short and J 4 bases short, with 10 bases between. Looked up from germline, CDR1 is SQVTM and CDR2 is ANQGSEA. This CDR3 is built from 12 residues. CDR3 sequence reads: CSVGRGGYGYTF. The CDR3 DNA follows: TGCAGCGTTGGTCGGGGCGGCTATGGCTACACCTTC.

This clone was counted a single time. V usage is TRBV7-8 and J usage is TRBJ2-3; D may be TRBD2 (6 bases). The CDR3 sequence is 19 residues long. Germline CDR1 SGHVS, CDR2 FQNEAQ. V lost 3 bases and J lost 4, with 26 bases in between. This CDR3 is CASSFGSGSSFLAADTQYF. The CDR3 nucleotides are TGTGCCAGCAGCTTCGGGTCAGGGAGTAGTTTTTTAGCGGCAGATACGCAGTATTTT.

The J gene is TRBJ2-2, the V gene TRBV12-5; perhaps TRBD2 as D (7 bases). This CDR3 region has 14 residues. V gave up 5 bases and J gave up 5 bases, with 12 bases separating them. Germline CDR1 is LGHNT and CDR2 is FRNRAP. The CDR3 region is CASGPRGATGELFF. The CDR3 DNA sequence: TGTGCTAGTGGTCCCCGGGGGGCTACCGGGGAGCTGTTTTTT.

The rearrangement joins TRBV11-2 to TRBJ2-7; no definite D call. V lost 9 bases and J 7 bases, leaving 7 bases between the germline ends. This CDR3 contains 9 residues. Germline values: CDR1 SGHAT, CDR2 FQNNGV. CDR3 residues: CARLMEQYF. CDR3 bases: TGTGCCAGGTTAATGGAGCAGTACTTC.

This chain links TRBV19 with TRBJ2-7; 10 positions agree with TRBD1. V lost 6 bases and J lost 6; bases outside the gene matches: 5. The CDR3 runs to 13 residues. The germline gives CDR1 LNHDA, CDR2 SQIVND (reference sequence). The CDR3 nucleotides are TGTGCCAGTAGCGCGGGACAGGGGACCGAGCAGTACTTC. Its translation is CASSAGQGTEQYF.

The chain uses TRBV18 and TRBJ1-2; D is perhaps TRBD1 (6 bases). The CDR3 sequence is 15 residues long. Germline values: CDR1 KGHSH, CDR2 LQKENI. Deletions cut 6 bases from V and 8 bases from J, with 22 bases between. CDR3 sequence: CASSPQGGPGLGYTF. Here the CDR3 DNA reads TGTGCCAGCTCCCCTCAAGGGGGGCCAGGACTAGGCTACACCTTC.

This rearrangement joins TRBV27 to TRBJ2-7; the match to TRBD2 covers 13 bases. V shed 6 bases, J shed 5 bases, and the junction held 1 base outside the gene matches. CDR3 length: 13 amino acids. Germline loops: CDR1 MNHEY, CDR2 SMNVEV (reference sequence). The CDR3: CASRGTSGNEQYF. The CDR3, as DNA: TGTGCCAGCAGAGGGACTAGCGGGAACGAGCAGTACTTC.

This chain uses TRBV28 with TRBJ2-1; perhaps TRBD1 as D (5 bases). V lost 5 bases to trimming and J lost 4 bases, with 9 bases between them. Germline lookup yields CDR1 MDHEN and CDR2 SYDVKM. The CDR3 spans 13 residues. The CDR3 DNA reads as TGTGCCAGCAGTGTGACAGATTACAATGAGCAGTTCTTC. It encodes CASSVTDYNEQFF.

The chain carries TRBV28 and TRBJ1-4, with 7 bases matching TRBD1. The germline gives CDR1 MDHEN, CDR2 SYDVKM. V was clipped by 6 bases and J by 5 bases; unmatched bases: 9. This CDR3 has 15 amino acids. Here the CDR3 DNA reads TGTGCCAGCAGCGAATTCAGGGGGAAAAATGAAAAACTGTTTTTT. It codes for CASSEFRGKNEKLFF. Based on the CDR3 plus reference TRBV28 and TRBJ1-4, the full variable domain is DVKVTQSSRYLVKRTGEKVFLECVQDMDHENMFWYRQDPGLGLRLIYFSYDVKMKEKGDIPEGYSVSREKKERFSLILESASTNQTSMYLCASSEFRGKNEKLFFGSGTQLSVL.